Shown below are 4 T cell receptor beta chains from a single sample sequenced in a study of human T cells and chemical hapten exposure. In TCRdb, the 5' RACE reads were re-called with MiXCR into one record per CDR3 protein. The data contain 81,000 or so distinct CDR3 sequences, under 10% of them singletons. Unseparated into fractions, whole blood served as the source from which total RNA was extracted. All receptors derive from a male donor in good health.

This clonotype was seen repeatedly, ten times or more. V and J are TRBV12-3 or TRBV12-4 and TRBJ1-6; D not certain. This CDR3 spans 13 amino acids. Trimming cost V 3 bases and J 7 bases, with 7 bases left between them. CDR3 region: CASSFVGNSPLHF. CDR3 DNA sequence: TGTGCCAGCAGTTTTGTTGGGAATTCACCCCTCCACTTT.

This clonotype was seen a handful of times. J is TRBJ1-2 and V is TRBV6-2 or TRBV6-3, with D uncertain. The CDR3 contains 16 residues. Germline loops: CDR1 MNHEY, CDR2 SVGEGT. V lost 4 bases and J lost 0, with 15 bases in between. CDR3 nucleotides: TGTGCCAGCAGTTCCCCCGGCGGCGGAGCTAACTATGGCTACACCTTC. Amino acids: CASSSPGGGANYGYTF.

This clonotype appeared many times. J is TRBJ2-5 and V is TRBV12-5; TRBD1 aligns across 10 bases. Germline values: CDR1 LGHNT, CDR2 FRNRAP. The trim removed 5 bases at V and 4 bases at J, leaving 10 bases unmatched. CDR3 length: 16 residues. The CDR3 protein is CASGRNRDRGLETQYF. As DNA, the CDR3 is TGTGCTAGTGGTCGCAACCGAGACAGGGGGCTAGAGACCCAGTACTTC.

The rearrangement uses TRBV12-3 or TRBV12-4 and TRBJ2-2; the match to TRBD2 covers 7 bases. The V segment lost 6 bases and the J segment 8 bases; nucleotides outside the gene matches: 12. The CDR3 runs 15 residues. The CDR3 DNA sequence: TGTGCCAGCAGCCCCGGGGCTAGCGGTGTGGGGGAGCTGTTTTTT. It is translated as CASSPGASGVGELFF.